This is a list of T cell receptor beta chains from one sample in a study of T cell changes during pregnancy in multiple sclerosis. Here immunoSEQ multiplex PCR was the method, and the copy in TCRdb shows in-frame clones only, minus some. The sample contains about 19,000 clones, about nine tenths of which appear only once. The starting material was CD8+ T cells from peripheral blood mononuclear cells, obtained in the third trimester of pregnancy. The receptors shown here come from a female donor in good health, enrolled as a control in a pregnancy study. The CDR3 runs from the conserved cysteine through the conserved F or W. Fields, in order: CDR3 protein, CDR3 DNA, clone size, D gene, J gene, V gene. D genes are given only for firm matches. Clone size is stated in some rows and not others, as once, few, many or a class when expanded.

CASSLTDSLSYEQYF TGTGCCAGCAGCTTAACGGACAGCCTCTCCTACGAGCAGTACTTC once . TRBJ2-7 TRBV5-6
CASTSGERGYTF TGTGCCAGCACCTCGGGGGAGAGGGGCTACACCTTC . . TRBJ1-2 TRBV5-6
CASSDAADTYTEAFF TGTGCCAGCAGTGATGCGGCGGACACTTACACTGAAGCTTTCTTT . . TRBJ1-1 TRBV6-1
CASSLRGPSTSYEQYF TGTGCCAGCAGCTTAAGGGGGCCCTCCACCTCCTACGAGCAGTACTTC . TRBD1 TRBJ2-7 TRBV7-9
CASSLDQAEYF TGTGCCAGCAGCTTAGACCAAGCGGAGTACTTC once . TRBJ2-7 TRBV5-6
CASSQRDRAYEQYF TGCGCCAGCAGCCAGAGGGACAGGGCCTACGAGCAGTACTTC . TRBD1 TRBJ2-7 TRBV4-1
CASSPVRGLGEKLFF TGTGCCAGCAGTCCCGTCAGGGGGCTCGGCGAAAAACTGTTTTTT . TRBD1 TRBJ1-4 TRBV6-5
CASSTPWDSRASYNEQFF TGTGCCAGTAGTACCCCCTGGGATAGCAGGGCCTCCTACAATGAGCAGTTCTTC . . TRBJ2-1 TRBV19
CASSLYTGAGNTIYF TGTGCCAGCAGCTTATACACAGGAGCTGGAAACACCATATATTTT . . TRBJ1-3 TRBV7-6
CASSQRQGASGYTF TGCGCCAGCAGCCAACGACAGGGGGCGAGTGGCTACACCTTC . TRBD1 TRBJ1-2 TRBV4-3
CASSQRADSNTGELFF TGTGCCAGCAGCCAAAGAGCGGATTCGAACACCGGGGAGCTGTTTTTT . . TRBJ2-2 TRBV14
CASSLDGEETQYF TGTGCCAGCAGCTTAGACGGAGAAGAGACCCAGTACTTC . . TRBJ2-5 TRBV11-3
CASSPDRGQGAGETQYF TGTGCCAGCAGCCCTGATCGCGGACAGGGGGCGGGGGAGACCCAGTACTTC . TRBD1 TRBJ2-5 TRBV7-8
CASSQDRDRGVYNEKLFF TGCGCCAGCAGCCAAGACCGGGACAGGGGCGTCTATAATGAAAAACTGTTTTTT . TRBD1 TRBJ1-4 TRBV4-3
CASSPRTGKDTEAFF TGTGCCAGCAGCCCCCGGACAGGGAAGGACACTGAAGCTTTCTTT . TRBD1 TRBJ1-1 TRBV7-9
CASSVGVAPEAFF TGTGCCAGCAGCGTAGGCGTCGCTCCTGAAGCTTTCTTT . . TRBJ1-1 TRBV9
CASLLSPPGGVFGNTIYF TGCGCCAGCTTACTTTCCCCGCCCGGGGGGGTTTTTGGAAACACCATATATTTT . . TRBJ1-3 TRBV10-1
CASSLALTDEQFF TGTGCCAGCAGCTTGGCCTTAACGGATGAGCAGTTCTTC . . TRBJ2-1 TRBV5-6
CASSLLAGNTGELFF TGTGCCAGCAGTTTACTAGCGGGGAACACCGGGGAGCTGTTTTTT . TRBD2 TRBJ2-2 TRBV27
CASSVAAHDTQYF TGTGCCAGCAGCGTAGCCGCGCATGATACGCAGTATTTT . . TRBJ2-3 TRBV9
CASSPRGTGVENTIYF TGCGCCAGCAGCCCGAGAGGGACAGGGGTGGAAAACACCATATATTTT . TRBD1 TRBJ1-3 TRBV4-1
CASSLGSGPETQYF TGTGCCAGCAGCTTAGGATCAGGGCCAGAGACCCAGTACTTC . . TRBJ2-5 TRBV7-9
CASSQQLSGVEAFF TGTGCCAGCAGCCAGCAACTCTCAGGGGTTGAAGCTTTCTTT . . TRBJ1-1 TRBV27
CARDRGPSYEQYF TGTGCCAGAGACAGGGGGCCGTCCTACGAGCAGTACTTC . . TRBJ2-7 TRBV21-1
CASSRSRGNNQPQHF TGCGCCAGCAGCCGATCGAGAGGGAATAATCAGCCCCAGCATTTT . . TRBJ1-5 TRBV4-3
CASSQAAGGGQPQHF TGCGCCAGCAGCCAAGCGGCAGGGGGAGGTCAGCCCCAGCATTTT . TRBD1 TRBJ1-5 TRBV4-1
CASSLGLAGAYEQYF TGCGCCAGCAGCTTGGGGCTAGCGGGGGCCTACGAGCAGTACTTC . TRBD2 TRBJ2-7 TRBV5-1
CASSSLGGGDGYTF TGTGCCAGCAGCTCCTTAGGGGGGGGAGATGGCTACACCTTC . . TRBJ1-2 TRBV11-2
CASSFLRTGGASEAFF TGTGCCAGCAGTTTCCTCAGGACAGGGGGCGCCTCTGAAGCTTTCTTT . TRBD1 TRBJ1-1 TRBV27
CASSLFVLETGELFF TGTGCCAGCAGCTTGTTCGTTCTAGAGACCGGGGAGCTGTTTTTT . . TRBJ2-2 TRBV11-2
CASSSVQGAWDTGELFF TGTGCCAGCAGCTCGGTCCAGGGGGCGTGGGACACCGGGGAGCTGTTTTTT medium-sized TRBD1 TRBJ2-2 TRBV27
CATSRGGLDTEAFF TGTGCCACCAGCAGAGGAGGGCTCGACACTGAAGCTTTCTTT . . TRBJ1-1 TRBV15
CASSLGRGYGYTF TGTGCCAGCAGCTTGGGACGGGGCTATGGCTACACCTTC medium-sized . TRBJ1-2 TRBV5-4
CASSSIGDGIGELFF TGTGCCAGCAGCTCGATAGGGGATGGAATCGGGGAGCTGTTTTTT . . TRBJ2-2 TRBV11-2
CASSDLAVRSPLHF TGTGCCAGCAGTGATTTGGCGGTCCGGTCACCCCTCCACTTT . . TRBJ1-6 TRBV25-1
CASSLTTSGEYEQYF TGTGCCAGCAGTTTAACGACTAGCGGGGAGTACGAGCAGTACTTC . TRBD2 TRBJ2-7 TRBV28
CASSELKAVTEAFF TGTGCCAGCAGTGAATTAAAGGCGGTCACTGAAGCTTTCTTT . . TRBJ1-1 TRBV6-1
CAIRASGGVTDTQYF TGTGCCATCAGGGCTAGCGGGGGAGTCACAGATACGCAGTATTTT . TRBD2 TRBJ2-3 TRBV10-3
CASSLELPHRGETQYF TGTGCCAGCAGCTTAGAACTCCCCCACCGGGGAGAGACCCAGTACTTC . . TRBJ2-5 TRBV11-2
CASSLDPTYNEQFF TGTGCCAGCAGCTTAGATCCCACCTACAATGAGCAGTTCTTC once . TRBJ2-1 TRBV11-2
CASSEYGANTEAFF TGTGCCAGCAGTGAATACGGAGCAAACACTGAAGCTTTCTTT . . TRBJ1-1 TRBV25-1
CAWSTTRPDEQFF TGTGCCTGGAGTACGACAAGGCCCGATGAGCAGTTCTTC . . TRBJ2-1 TRBV30
CASSQNLLLNTEAFF TGTGCCAGCAGCCAAAACTTACTACTGAACACTGAAGCTTTCTTT . . TRBJ1-1 TRBV14
CASSSMGGQETQYF TGTGCCAGCAGTTCGATGGGGGGCCAAGAGACCCAGTACTTC . . TRBJ2-5 TRBV6-1
CASSYLPLGEGEQYF TGTGCCAGCAGTTACCTTCCGTTGGGAGAAGGTGAGCAGTACTTC . . TRBJ2-7 TRBV6-5
CASSQAAGGLNEQYF TGTGCCAGCAGCCAAGCGGCGGGGGGGCTGAACGAGCAGTACTTC . TRBD2 TRBJ2-7 TRBV4-2
CASSHEDRGATGELFF TGCGCCAGCAGCCATGAGGACAGGGGAGCCACCGGGGAGCTGTTTTTT . TRBD1 TRBJ2-2 TRBV4-3
CASSLEQGENIQYF TGTGCCAGCAGCTTAGAACAGGGGGAAAACATTCAGTACTTC . TRBD1 TRBJ2-4 TRBV11-2
CASSDSGVSNTEAFF TGTGCCAGCAGTGATAGCGGGGTCTCGAACACTGAAGCTTTCTTT once . TRBJ1-1 TRBV25-1
CASSLVGPGNTDTQYF TGTGCCAGCAGCTTAGTCGGACCAGGGAACACAGATACGCAGTATTTT . . TRBJ2-3 TRBV11-2
CASSFDRGLLSPLHF TGTGCCAGCAGTTTCGACAGGGGGCTACTTTCACCCCTCCACTTT once TRBD1 TRBJ1-6 TRBV6-5
CASSYSTGQNTEAFF TGTGCCAGCAGTTACTCGACAGGGCAGAACACTGAAGCTTTCTTT . TRBD1 TRBJ1-1 TRBV6-9
CASSGHLAEAYEQYF TGTGCCAGCAGTGGTCATCTAGCTGAAGCCTACGAGCAGTACTTC . . TRBJ2-7 TRBV6-1
CASSSSGTGELFF TGTGCCAGCAGTAGTAGCGGCACCGGGGAGCTGTTTTTT once . TRBJ2-2 TRBV28
CASSLGGQPLHF TGTGCCAGCAGTTTAGGAGGTCAACCCCTCCACTTT . . TRBJ1-6 TRBV27
CASTRDRGDGYTF TGTGCCAGCACCCGGGACAGGGGGGATGGCTACACCTTC . TRBD1 TRBJ1-2 TRBV11-1